What follows are 23 T cell receptor beta chains derived from one specimen sequenced in a study of cytomegalovirus exposure and HLA in healthy donors. PCR involved 60 Vbeta and 13 Jbeta primers. The method was immunoSEQ multiplex PCR; TCRdb's version includes in-frame clones alone and lacks a portion of them. The sample has roughly 130,000 clones, 80% seen once; the top ten hold 1%. The sample comprised PBMCs. The receptors shown here come from a man in his forties in good health and CMV-seronegative.

The gene calls are TRBV5-4 and TRBJ1-1, with unresolved D. Looked up from germline, CDR1 is SGHNT and CDR2 is YYREEE (reference sequence). The CDR3 is 14 residues long. Trimming took 4 bases from V and 5 from J, leaving 15 bases between them. CDR3 residues: CASSPMTKGTEAFF. The CDR3 region has the DNA TGTGCCAGCAGCCCTATGACTAAGGGAACTGAAGCTTTCTTT.

The rearrangement links TRBV5-1 to TRBJ2-7; tentatively, D is TRBD2 (5 bases). This CDR3 region has 13 residues. Deletions cut 3 bases from V and 2 bases from J, with 9 bases between. Germline CDR1 reads SGHRS; CDR2 reads YFSETQ. This CDR3 is CASSSVGTYEQYF. In DNA form, the CDR3 reads TGCGCCAGCAGCTCGGTCGGGACCTACGAGCAGTACTTC.

This chain links TRBV29-1 with TRBJ2-2, with TRBD1 as a possible D gene (5 bases). The CDR3 contains 14 residues. Trimming stripped 4 bases from V and 6 bases from J, with 15 bases between. From germline, CDR1 is SQVTM and CDR2 ANQGSEA. The CDR3 coding sequence is TGCAGCGTTGGTGACGGACATGTAGCCGGGGAGCTGTTTTTT. This gives the protein CSVGDGHVAGELFF.

This clone was detected only once. This sequence joins TRBV7-8 and TRBJ2-7, with 9 bases identical to TRBD1. The CDR3 runs 16 residues. Germline-derived CDR1 and CDR2 are SGHVS and FQNEAQ. V lost 5 bases and J lost 5; bases outside the gene matches: 13. This CDR3 reads CASSPRWGDRVHEQYF. In DNA form, the CDR3 reads TGTGCCAGCAGCCCCCGATGGGGGGACAGGGTCCACGAGCAGTACTTC.

J is TRBJ1-2 and V is TRBV20-1; D possibly corresponds to TRBD1 (6 bases). Germline V gives CDR1 DFQATT, CDR2 SNEGSKA (reference sequence). The ends were cut back, 6 bases at V and 8 bases at J, with 13 bases in the middle. The CDR3 contains 11 residues. In DNA, the CDR3 is TGCAGTGCCCAAACAGGGTTAGGCTACACCTTC. Translation: CSAQTGLGYTF.

This clone was counted a few times. V usage is TRBV5-1 and J usage is TRBJ2-1; 7 bases line up with TRBD2. This CDR3 comprises 14 residues. Per germline, CDR1 SGHRS and CDR2 YFSETQ. The ends lost 9 bases at V and 10 bases at J; junction bases unmatched: 16. CDR3 coding DNA: TGCGCCACCTCGGGGGGAGCCCTTATAGGAGAGCAGTTCTTC. Encoded protein: CATSGGALIGEQFF.

This rearrangement joins TRBV7-9 to TRBJ2-7; the match to TRBD1 covers 9 bases. J was trimmed by 6 bases and V by 6 bases; bases with no gene match: 12. This CDR3 region has 15 residues. The germline V gene has CDR1 SEHNR and CDR2 FQNEAQ (reference sequence). The CDR3 bases are TGTGCCAGCAGTGTGGGGTACAGGGGGCTTCGCGAGCAGTACTTC. Its protein is CASSVGYRGLREQYF.

This clone was seen a few times. CDR3 nucleotide sequence: TGTGCCAGCAGTTTATTAACAGAAAAAGCTTTCTTT. This translates into CASSLLTEKAFF. V gene TRBV28 combines with J gene TRBJ1-1, with unresolved D. The germline V gene encodes CDR1 MDHEN and CDR2 SYDVKM. V lost 1 base and J lost 9, with 9 bases in between. The CDR3 contains 12 residues. Using reference TRBV28 and TRBJ1-1 for the parts outside the CDR3, the full variable domain is DVKVTQSSRYLVKRTGEKVFLECVQDMDHENMFWYRQDPGLGLRLIYFSYDVKMKEKGDIPEGYSVSREKKERFSLILESASTNQTSMYLCASSLLTEKAFFGQGTRLTVV.

Only one count was recorded for this clone. The chain joins TRBV9 to TRBJ2-6; tentatively, D is TRBD1 (6 bases). Between the trimmed V and J ends, which lost 0 bases and 3 bases, there was a span of 13 bases. Germline V lookup: CDR1 SGDLS, CDR2 YYNGEE. The CDR3 is 17 residues long. This CDR3 is CASSVGGPTLGANVLTF. CDR3 bases: TGTGCCAGCAGCGTAGGGGGGCCTACCCTTGGGGCCAACGTCCTGACTTTC. Drawing the rest from reference TRBV9 and TRBJ2-6, the complete variable domain is DSGVTQTPKHLITATGQRVTLRCSPRSGDLSVYWYQQSLDQGLQFLIQYYNGEERAKGNILERFSAQQFPDLHSELNLSSLELGDSALYFCASSVGGPTLGANVLTFGAGSRLTVL.

The rearrangement uses TRBV10-3 and TRBJ2-7; 10 nucleotides align to TRBD1. The germline gives CDR1 ENHRY, CDR2 SYGVKD. The CDR3 contains 14 residues. Trimming cost V 3 bases and J 4 bases; bases outside gene matches: 3. The CDR3 sequence: CAISEGGQGYEQYF. CDR3 bases: TGTGCCATCAGTGAAGGGGGACAGGGGTACGAGCAGTACTTC.

CDR3 nucleotide sequence: TGTGCCAGCAGTGGGACTAGTACCTCTGGGGCCGAGCAGTACTTC. It specifies CASSGTSTSGAEQYF. The rearrangement uses TRBV6-6 and TRBJ2-7, with 8 bases identical to TRBD2. The V and J ends lost 5 bases and 6 bases, in that order; junction bases with no gene match: 12. The CDR3 is made up of 15 amino acids. The germline V gene has CDR1 MNHNY and CDR2 SVGAGI (reference sequence).

The J gene is TRBJ2-2, the V gene TRBV30; D is undetermined. V was clipped by 4 bases and J by 5 bases, with 14 bases between them. The germline V gene encodes CDR1 GTSNPN and CDR2 SVGIG (reference sequence). The CDR3 is made up of 14 amino acids. CDR3 amino acids: CAWTRTDETGELFF. The CDR3 DNA reads TGTGCCTGGACTAGAACGGATGAAACCGGGGAGCTGTTTTTT.

V is TRBV7-2 and J is TRBJ2-7, with D possibly TRBD2 on 5 matching bases. Germline CDR1 SGHTA, CDR2 FQGNSA. Trimming took 5 bases from V and 3 from J, leaving 14 bases between them. CDR3 length equals 14 residues. The CDR3 sequence is CASSAGLAYYEQYF. In DNA, the CDR3 is TGTGCCAGCAGCGCCGGGCTAGCTTACTACGAGCAGTACTTC.

This rearrangement joins TRBV6-5 to TRBJ1-5; tentatively, D is TRBD1 (6 bases). The CDR3 contains 14 residues. V was clipped by 2 bases and J by 5 bases, with 10 bases between them. Germline lookup yields CDR1 MNHEY and CDR2 SVGAGI. The CDR3 protein is CASSYGAGDQPQHF. The CDR3 DNA reads as TGTGCCAGCAGTTACGGGGCAGGGGATCAGCCCCAGCATTTT.

This clone showed up just a few times. The chain links TRBV28 to TRBJ1-2; 7 nucleotides line up with TRBD1. The length of the CDR3 is 14 residues. J was trimmed by 2 bases and V by 5 bases; bases with no gene match: 5. Germline CDR1 MDHEN, CDR2 SYDVKM. In DNA form, the CDR3 reads TGTGCCAGCAGTCTCTGGACAGGAAACTATGGCTACACCTTC. Translation: CASSLWTGNYGYTF.

The chain carries TRBV27 and TRBJ2-1; 7 bases are a match to TRBD2. The V gene end was trimmed by 4 bases and the J gene end by 0 bases; junction bases not matched to a gene: 3. The germline CDR1 and CDR2 sequences are MNHEY and SMNVEV (reference sequence). CDR3 length: 15 amino acids. The CDR3 DNA is TGTGCCAGCAGTTCATTAGCGGGCTCCTACAATGAGCAGTTCTTC. It translates to CASSSLAGSYNEQFF.

CDR3 residues: CASRGQSQETQYF. The CDR3 DNA reads as TGTGCCAGCAGGGGACAGTCCCAAGAGACCCAGTACTTC. The rearrangement links TRBV6-1 to TRBJ2-5; 7 bases agree with TRBD1. Germline CDR1 is MNHNS and CDR2 is SASEGT. The V and J ends lost 6 bases and 1 base, in that order; junction bases with no gene match: 2. The CDR3 totals 13 residues.

The chain joins TRBV15 to TRBJ2-3; TRBD2 matches at 9 bases. This CDR3 has 14 amino acids. Trimming cost V 6 bases and J 4 bases; bases outside gene matches: 5. Germline V CDR1 and CDR2: LNHNV, YYDKDF (reference sequence). DNA for the CDR3: TGTGCCACCAGGGTAGCGGGAGCCGCAGATACGCAGTATTTT. Translating it yields CATRVAGAADTQYF.

This clone has just one count. CDR3 coding DNA: TGTGCCAGCAGCTTATGGATCGAGGCAGGGGCGGACAATGAGCAGTTCTTC. Its protein is CASSLWIEAGADNEQFF. This chain links TRBV7-6 with TRBJ2-1; possibly TRBD1 for D (6 bases). The CDR3 covers 17 residues. CDR1 and CDR2 from the germline V gene are SGHVS and FNYEAQ. The V gene lost 2 bases and the J gene lost 5 bases, with 19 bases spanning the gap. The full variable domain, rest sourced from reference TRBV7-6 and TRBJ2-1, is GAGVSQSPRYKVTKRGQDVALRCDPISGHVSLYWYRQALGQGPEFLTYFNYEAQQDKSGLPNDRFSAERPEGSISTLTIQRTEQRDSAMYRCASSLWIEAGADNEQFFGPGTRLTVL.

A remark on this clone: Within the sample, other DNA sequences also encode this same CDR3. The genes are TRBV5-1 and TRBJ2-5; 7 bases match TRBD2. This CDR3 spans 14 amino acids. Germline V CDR1 and CDR2: SGHRS, YFSETQ. The V gene end was trimmed by 2 bases and the J gene end by 2 bases; junction bases not matched to a gene: 3. CDR3 protein: CASSFQGLQETQYF. CDR3 DNA: TGCGCCAGCAGCTTCCAGGGACTACAAGAGACCCAGTACTTC.

This rearrangement joins TRBV5-1 to TRBJ2-3, with 11 bases fitting TRBD2. There are 18 residues in the CDR3. Germline CDR1 SGHRS, CDR2 YFSETQ. Unmatched junction bases numbered 16, after V lost 4 bases and J lost 6 bases. CDR3 coding DNA: TGCGCCAGCAGCCTCACTAGCGGGGGCCGTTCCGGTTGGGATACGCAGTATTTT. It codes for CASSLTSGGRSGWDTQYF.

This sequence joins TRBV29-1 and TRBJ2-3, with D unresolved. This CDR3 has 12 residues. Germline V lookup: CDR1 SQVTM, CDR2 ANQGSEA. Trimming took off 4 bases at V and 4 bases at J, with 9 bases between the two ends. CDR3 protein: CSVVPVPDTQYF. The CDR3 DNA is TGCAGCGTTGTCCCAGTCCCAGATACGCAGTATTTT.

This sequence joins TRBV25-1 and TRBJ2-3, with 8 bases fitting TRBD2. This CDR3 has 17 residues. The V segment lost 4 bases and the J segment 1 base; nucleotides outside the gene matches: 10. Germline-derived CDR1 and CDR2 are MGHDK and SYGVNS. CDR3 DNA: TGTGCCAGCAGTGGAGCGGGGGCAACTTTGGGCACAGATACGCAGTATTTT. Its translation: CASSGAGATLGTDTQYF.